This paragraph covers one T cell receptor beta chain sequence. The sample originates from a study of lymphopenia after photon versus proton radiotherapy. Unmatched junction bases numbered 3, after V lost 4 bases and J lost 0 bases. The germline V gene encodes CDR1 KGHSH and CDR2 LQKENI. This CDR3 has 16 amino acids. Using immunoSEQ multiplex PCR, the repertoire was profiled, and TCRdb retains in-frame clones only, with some absent. Altogether 7,100 or so clones are present, approximately 91% being singletons, with the ten largest covering over 3%. The sequencing here drew on peripheral blood, taken from a patient treated with photon-based radiotherapy. The chain carries TRBV18 and TRBJ1-2; 12 nucleotides line up with TRBD1. This TCR was recovered from a woman aged 70-85 years with pancreatic cancer. The CDR3: CASSQGQGASNYGYTF. The CDR3 DNA reads TGTGCCAGCTCACAGGGACAGGGGGCCTCTAACTATGGCTACACCTTC.